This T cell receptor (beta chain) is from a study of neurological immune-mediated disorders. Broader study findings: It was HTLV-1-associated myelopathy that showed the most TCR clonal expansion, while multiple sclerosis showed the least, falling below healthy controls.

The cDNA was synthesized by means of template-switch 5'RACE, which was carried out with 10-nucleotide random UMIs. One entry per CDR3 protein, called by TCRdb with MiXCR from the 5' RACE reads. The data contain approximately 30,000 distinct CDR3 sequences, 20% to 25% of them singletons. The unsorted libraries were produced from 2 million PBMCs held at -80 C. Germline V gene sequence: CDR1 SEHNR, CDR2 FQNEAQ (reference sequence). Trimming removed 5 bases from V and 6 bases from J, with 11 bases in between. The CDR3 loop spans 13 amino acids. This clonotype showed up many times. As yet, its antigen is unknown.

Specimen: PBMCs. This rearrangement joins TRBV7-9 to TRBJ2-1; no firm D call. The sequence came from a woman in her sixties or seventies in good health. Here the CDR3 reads CASSPPSGNEQFF. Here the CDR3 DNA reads TGTGCCAGCAGCCCCCCCTCAGGCAATGAGCAGTTCTTC.